Listed here is a single TCR beta chain. These data come from a study of blood T cell repertoires in COVID-19. Study details: PBMCs, B-cell-depleted T cells, or T cells were the source of the cDNA or gDNA that made up the material.

Trimming removed 6 bases at V and 2 bases at J, with 7 bases between. The V gene's germline CDR1 is DFQATT and CDR2 SNEGSKA (reference sequence). The CDR3 sequence is 11 residues long. Source study methods: Scientists estimated how many nucleated cells there were by amplifying reference gene primers. Generated by immunoSEQ multiplex PCR, the TCRdb table keeps only in-frame clones and is missing some. The DNA gave D and trimming, while V, J and clone size come from that table. The sample lists about 190,000 clones; approximately 80% were seen once. This receptor was identified in a man aged 50 or older who had recovered from COVID-19. The J gene is TRBJ2-5, the V gene TRBV20-1; D call uncertain. Sequenced sample: peripheral blood. The CDR3: CSAVVQETQYF. DNA for the CDR3: TGCAGTGCAGTAGTACAAGAGACCCAGTACTTC.